This T cell receptor beta chain was captured in a study of T cells in Graves' hyperthyroidism and ophthalmopathy. Diagnostic decisions used clinical symptoms, serum thyroxine and TRAb, thyroid ultrasound and orbital computed tomography. The PBMCs were sourced from fresh peripheral blood (approximately 9 ml). RNA transcripts were the template for amplifying TCR beta CDR3 regions. First-round RT-PCR targeting the TCR CDR3 was performed with the HTBI primer set. TCRdb processed the multiplex PCR reads anew with MiXCR; each CDR3 protein has one entry. The table lists hundreds of thousands of distinct CDR3 sequences, approximately 25% of them singletons. Findings and limits, study-wide: In simple terms, a model built on 13 V-J features told ophthalmopathy apart from stable hyperthyroidism. Appearing also in blood were most of the thyroid clonotypes expanded above 0.001.

This clonotype was counted ten times or more. Its cognate antigen is unknown. Sequencing was carried out using blood. The source is a woman between 25 and 40 years old with Graves' ophthalmopathy.

CDR3 bases: TGTGCCGCACACGGAGCACGCACCGGGGAGCTGTTTTTT. Residues: CAAHGARTGELFF. The chain is built from TRBV19 and TRBJ2-2; D is unresolved. V was shortened by 11 bases and J by 4 bases, with 14 bases between the two germline ends. CDR1 and CDR2 from the germline V gene are LNHDA and SQIVND (reference sequence). This CDR3 spans 13 amino acids.